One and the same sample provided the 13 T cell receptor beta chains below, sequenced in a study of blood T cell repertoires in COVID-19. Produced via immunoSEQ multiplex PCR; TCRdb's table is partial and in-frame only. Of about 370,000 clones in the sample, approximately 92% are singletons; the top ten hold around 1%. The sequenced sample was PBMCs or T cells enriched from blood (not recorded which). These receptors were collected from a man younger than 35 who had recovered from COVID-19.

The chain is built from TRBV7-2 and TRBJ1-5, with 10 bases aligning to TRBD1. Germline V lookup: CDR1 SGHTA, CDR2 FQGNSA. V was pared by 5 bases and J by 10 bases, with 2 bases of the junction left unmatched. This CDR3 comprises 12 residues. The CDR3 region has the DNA TGTGCCAGCAGCCTGACAGGGGGCCCCCAGCATTTT. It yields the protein CASSLTGGPQHF.

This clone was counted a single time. This CDR3 reads CASSLRDSRPLGTEAFF. CDR3 in DNA: TGTGCCAGCAGTCTCCGGGACTCCCGACCCCTAGGCACTGAAGCTTTCTTT. The chain links TRBV6-6 to TRBJ1-1, with D possibly matching TRBD1 (5 bases). V dropped 5 bases and J dropped 4 bases, with 23 bases sitting between them. The germline V gene has CDR1 MNHNY and CDR2 SVGAGI (reference sequence). The CDR3 is 17 amino acids.

The chain's CDR3 is CASTPGGLNTGELFF. The CDR3 DNA sequence: TGTGCCAGCACCCCTGGGGGACTTAACACCGGGGAGCTGTTTTTT. The chain recombines TRBV6-2 or TRBV6-3 with TRBJ2-2; TRBD2 might be the D (6 bases). CDR3 length equals 15 residues. The V end was cut by 7 bases, the J end by 2 bases, with 14 bases between. Germline-derived CDR1 and CDR2 are MNHEY and SVGEGT.

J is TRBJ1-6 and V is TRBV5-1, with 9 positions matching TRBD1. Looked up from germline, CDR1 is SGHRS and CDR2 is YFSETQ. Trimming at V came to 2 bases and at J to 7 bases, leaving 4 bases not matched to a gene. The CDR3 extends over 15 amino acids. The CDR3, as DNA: TGCGCCAGCAGCTTAGAGGGACAGGGAAATTCACCCCTCCACTTT. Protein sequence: CASSLEGQGNSPLHF.

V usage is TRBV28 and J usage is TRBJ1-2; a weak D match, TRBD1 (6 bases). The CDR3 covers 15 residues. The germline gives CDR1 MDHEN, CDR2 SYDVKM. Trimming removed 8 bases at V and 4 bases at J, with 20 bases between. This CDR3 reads CASRSTGTSSYGYTF. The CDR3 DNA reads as TGTGCCAGCCGATCGACCGGGACAAGCAGCTATGGCTACACCTTC.

CDR3 sequence reads: CASSFTTSAQQETQYF. Here the CDR3 DNA reads TGTGCCAGCAGCTTCACGACTAGCGCACAACAAGAGACCCAGTACTTC. The V and J genes are TRBV7-9 and TRBJ2-5, with TRBD2 matching 8 bases. Germline CDR1 SEHNR, CDR2 FQNEAQ (reference sequence). Trimming removed 3 bases from V and 2 bases from J; junction bases left unmatched: 8. There are 16 residues in the CDR3.

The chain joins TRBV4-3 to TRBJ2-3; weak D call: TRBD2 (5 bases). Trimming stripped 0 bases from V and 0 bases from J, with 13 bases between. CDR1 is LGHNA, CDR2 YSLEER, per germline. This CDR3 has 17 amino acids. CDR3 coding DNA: TGCGCCAGCAGCCAAGATGAGGGCAGTCCTAGCACAGATACGCAGTATTTT. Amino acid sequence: CASSQDEGSPSTDTQYF.

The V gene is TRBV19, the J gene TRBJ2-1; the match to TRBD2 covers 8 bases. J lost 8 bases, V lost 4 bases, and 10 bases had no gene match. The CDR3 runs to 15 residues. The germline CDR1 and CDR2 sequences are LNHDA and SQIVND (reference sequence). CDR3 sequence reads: CASSSRSGVVDEQFF. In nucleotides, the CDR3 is TGTGCCAGTAGTAGTCGTAGCGGGGTGGTGGATGAGCAGTTCTTC.

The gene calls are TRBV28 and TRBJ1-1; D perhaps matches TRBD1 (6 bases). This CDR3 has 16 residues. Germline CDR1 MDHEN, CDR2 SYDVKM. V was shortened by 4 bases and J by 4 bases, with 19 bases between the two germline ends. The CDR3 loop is CASSYHQGGRGTEAFF. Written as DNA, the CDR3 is TGTGCCAGCAGTTACCATCAAGGGGGAAGGGGCACTGAAGCTTTCTTT.

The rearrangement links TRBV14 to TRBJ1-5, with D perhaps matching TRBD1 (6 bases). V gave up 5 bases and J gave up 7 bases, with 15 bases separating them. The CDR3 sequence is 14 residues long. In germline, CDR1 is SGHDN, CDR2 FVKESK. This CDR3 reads CASSEQGLGQPQHF. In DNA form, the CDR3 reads TGTGCCAGCAGCGAACAGGGTTTGGGACAGCCCCAGCATTTT.

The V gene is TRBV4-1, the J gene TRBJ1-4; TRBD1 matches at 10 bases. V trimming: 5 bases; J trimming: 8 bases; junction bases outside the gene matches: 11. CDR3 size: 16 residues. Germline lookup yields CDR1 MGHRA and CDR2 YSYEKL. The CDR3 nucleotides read TGCGCCAGCAGCTTGACGGACAGGGGGGTAGCGGAAAAACTGTTTTTT. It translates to CASSLTDRGVAEKLFF.

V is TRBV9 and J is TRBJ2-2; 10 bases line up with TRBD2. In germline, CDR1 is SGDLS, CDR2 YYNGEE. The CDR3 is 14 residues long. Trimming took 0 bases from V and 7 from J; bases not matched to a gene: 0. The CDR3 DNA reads TGTGCCAGCAGCGTAGGACTAGCGGGCGGGGAGCTGTTTTTT. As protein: CASSVGLAGGELFF.

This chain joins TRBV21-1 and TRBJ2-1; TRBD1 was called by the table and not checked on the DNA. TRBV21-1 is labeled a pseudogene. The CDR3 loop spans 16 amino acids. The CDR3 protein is CASSPPAGQHHNEQFF. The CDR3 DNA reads TGTGCCAGCAGCCCCCCGGCCGGACAACACCACAATGAGCAGTTCTTC.